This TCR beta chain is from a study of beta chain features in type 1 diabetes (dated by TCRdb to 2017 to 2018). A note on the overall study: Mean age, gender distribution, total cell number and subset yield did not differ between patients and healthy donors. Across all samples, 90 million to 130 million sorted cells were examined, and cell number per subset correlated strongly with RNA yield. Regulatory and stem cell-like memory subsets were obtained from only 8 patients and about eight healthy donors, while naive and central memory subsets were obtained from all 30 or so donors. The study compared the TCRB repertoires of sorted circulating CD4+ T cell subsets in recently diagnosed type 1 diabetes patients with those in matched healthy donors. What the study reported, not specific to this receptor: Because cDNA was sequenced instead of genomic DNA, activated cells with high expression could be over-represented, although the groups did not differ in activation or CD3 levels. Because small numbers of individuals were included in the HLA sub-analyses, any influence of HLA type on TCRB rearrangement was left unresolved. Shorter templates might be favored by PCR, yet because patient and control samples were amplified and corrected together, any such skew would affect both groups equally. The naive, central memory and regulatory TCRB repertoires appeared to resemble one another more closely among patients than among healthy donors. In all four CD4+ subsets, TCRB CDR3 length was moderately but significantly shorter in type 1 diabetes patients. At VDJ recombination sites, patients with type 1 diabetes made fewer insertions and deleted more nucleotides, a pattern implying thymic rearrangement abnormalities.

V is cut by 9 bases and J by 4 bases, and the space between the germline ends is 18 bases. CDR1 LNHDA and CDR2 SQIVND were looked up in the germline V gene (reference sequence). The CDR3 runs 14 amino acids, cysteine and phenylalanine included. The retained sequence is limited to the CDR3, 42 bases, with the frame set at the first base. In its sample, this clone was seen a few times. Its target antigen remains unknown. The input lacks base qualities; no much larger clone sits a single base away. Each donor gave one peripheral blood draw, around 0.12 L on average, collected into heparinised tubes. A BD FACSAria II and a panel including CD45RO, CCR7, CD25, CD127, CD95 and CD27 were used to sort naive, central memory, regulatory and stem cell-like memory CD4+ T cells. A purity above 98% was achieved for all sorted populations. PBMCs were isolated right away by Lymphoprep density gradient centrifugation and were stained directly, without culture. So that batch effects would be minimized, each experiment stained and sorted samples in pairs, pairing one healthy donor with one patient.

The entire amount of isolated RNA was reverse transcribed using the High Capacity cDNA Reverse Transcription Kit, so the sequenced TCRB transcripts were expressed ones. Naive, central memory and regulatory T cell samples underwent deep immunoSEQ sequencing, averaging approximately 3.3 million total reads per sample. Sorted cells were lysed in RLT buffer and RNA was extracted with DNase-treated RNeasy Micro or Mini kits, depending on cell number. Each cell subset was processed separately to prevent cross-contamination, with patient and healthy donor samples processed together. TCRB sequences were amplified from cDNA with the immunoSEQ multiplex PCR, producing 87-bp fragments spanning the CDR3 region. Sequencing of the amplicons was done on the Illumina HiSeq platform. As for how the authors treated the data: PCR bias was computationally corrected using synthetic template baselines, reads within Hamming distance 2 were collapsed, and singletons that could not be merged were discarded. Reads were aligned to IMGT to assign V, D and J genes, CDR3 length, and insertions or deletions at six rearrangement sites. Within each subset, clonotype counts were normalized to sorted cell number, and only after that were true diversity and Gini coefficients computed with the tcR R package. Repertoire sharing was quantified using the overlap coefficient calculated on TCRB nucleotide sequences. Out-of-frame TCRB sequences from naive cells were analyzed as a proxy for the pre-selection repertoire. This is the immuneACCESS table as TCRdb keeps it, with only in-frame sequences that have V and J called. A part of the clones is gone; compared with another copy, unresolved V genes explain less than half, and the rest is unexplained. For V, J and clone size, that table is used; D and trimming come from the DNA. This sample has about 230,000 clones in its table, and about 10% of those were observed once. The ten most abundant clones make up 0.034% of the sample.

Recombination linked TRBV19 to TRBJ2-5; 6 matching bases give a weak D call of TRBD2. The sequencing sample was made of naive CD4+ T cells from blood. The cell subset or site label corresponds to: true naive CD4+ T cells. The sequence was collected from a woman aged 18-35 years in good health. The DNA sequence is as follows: TGTGCCAGCAGGCGTGGGGAAGCGGGAGAGACCCAGTACTTC. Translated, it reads CASRRGEAGETQYF. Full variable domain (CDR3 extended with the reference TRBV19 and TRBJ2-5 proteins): DGGITQSPKYLFRKEGQNVTLSCEQNLNHDAMYWYRQDPGQGLRLIYYSQIVNDFQKGDIAEGYSVSREKKESFPLTVTSAQKNPTAFYLCASRRGEAGETQYFGPGTRLLVL.